A selection of T cell receptor beta chains follows, all from one sample in a study of blood T cell repertoires in COVID-19. Here immunoSEQ multiplex PCR was the method, and the copy in TCRdb shows in-frame clones only, minus some. Here the sample spans about 36,000 clones, approximately 86% being singletons. The specimen was peripheral blood. The origin of the receptors is a man between 45 and 60 years old with active COVID-19. CDR3s include the opening cysteine and the closing phenylalanine or tryptophan. D genes are given only for firm matches. Where a row states a size, it is once, few, many or the class of an expanded clone; other rows omit it.

TRBV19	-	TRBJ2-2	once	CASSTDSFGGELFF	TGTGCCAGTAGTACCGACTCCTTCGGCGGGGAGCTGTTTTTT
TRBV7-2	TRBD2	TRBJ2-5	-	CASSKSSGGSETQYF	TGTGCCAGCAGCAAATCTAGCGGGGGATCGGAGACCCAGTACTTC
TRBV10-1	TRBD1	TRBJ2-2	few	CASRGPGQGPLATGELFF	TGCGCCAGCAGGGGCCCGGGACAGGGCCCCTTGGCCACCGGGGAGCTGTTTTTT
TRBV27	-	TRBJ2-1	-	CASSFARGSYNEQFF	TGTGCCAGCAGTTTCGCCAGGGGTTCCTACAATGAGCAGTTCTTC
TRBV5-4	TRBD1	TRBJ2-5	-	CASSPGTDQETQYF	TGTGCCAGCAGCCCGGGGACAGATCAAGAGACCCAGTACTTC
TRBV18	-	TRBJ1-3	-	CASSPVQGSGNTIYF	TGTGCCAGCTCACCGGTTCAGGGCTCTGGAAACACCATATATTTT
TRBV9	-	TRBJ1-1	-	CASSVEGSIGVTEAFF	TGTGCCAGCAGCGTAGAGGGCAGTATCGGGGTCACTGAAGCTTTCTTT
TRBV4-1	TRBD1	TRBJ2-2	-	CASSQIPGQGAPGELFF	TGCGCCAGCAGCCAAATACCGGGACAGGGGGCCCCCGGGGAGCTGTTTTTT
TRBV6-5	-	TRBJ1-1	-	CASAYGGGTEAFF	TGTGCCAGTGCCTATGGGGGCGGCACTGAAGCTTTCTTT
TRBV5-8	TRBD2	TRBJ2-2	-	CASSFVAGVTGELFF	TGTGCCAGCAGCTTCGTAGCGGGGGTTACCGGGGAGCTGTTTTTT
TRBV9	TRBD2	TRBJ2-7	-	CASSVGASGGLIGYEQYF	TGTGCCAGCAGCGTAGGGGCTAGCGGGGGCCTGATTGGGTACGAGCAGTACTTC
TRBV19	-	TRBJ1-5	-	CASSGGPSNQPQHF	TGTGCCAGTAGTGGCGGGCCAAGCAATCAGCCCCAGCATTTT
TRBV25-1	-	TRBJ1-2	-	CASSRSQTVYGYTF	TGTGCCAGCAGTCGCTCTCAGACAGTCTATGGCTACACCTTC
TRBV6-2/TRBV6-3	TRBD2	TRBJ2-1	-	CASSALRLARGEQFF	TGTGCCAGCAGTGCCCTGAGACTAGCCAGAGGTGAGCAGTTCTTC
TRBV9	-	TRBJ1-2	-	CASTPFLEGWGYGYTF	TGTGCCAGCACCCCCTTCCTGGAGGGCTGGGGCTATGGCTACACCTTC
TRBV4-1	-	TRBJ2-5	-	CASSQEGDIKYF	TGCGCCAGCAGCCAAGAGGGGGACATTAAGTACTTC
TRBV5-1	TRBD1	TRBJ1-1	-	CASSSRQGRGTEAFF	TGCGCCAGCAGCTCGAGACAGGGTCGGGGCACTGAAGCTTTCTTT
TRBV7-9	TRBD2	TRBJ2-3	-	CASSRTGGHTDTQYF	TGTGCCAGCAGCCGGACGGGGGGGCACACAGATACGCAGTATTTT
TRBV3-1/TRBV3-2	-	TRBJ1-1	-	CASSRQAEAFF	TGTGCCAGCAGCCGACAGGCGGAAGCTTTCTTT
TRBV13	TRBD2	TRBJ2-3	-	CASSLNLAGGPTDTQYF	TGTGCCAGCAGCTTAAATCTGGCGGGGGGGCCAACAGATACGCAGTATTTT
TRBV25-1	-	TRBJ2-3	-	CASSVRDTQYF	TGTGCCAGCAGTGTTAGAGATACGCAGTATTTT
TRBV28	TRBD1	TRBJ1-1	-	CASSFGDRVTEAFF	TGCGCCAGCAGTTTCGGAGACAGGGTTACTGAAGCTTTCTTT
TRBV6-4	TRBD2	TRBJ2-3	-	CASSMTSGGTDTQYF	TGTGCCAGCAGTATGACTAGCGGGGGCACAGATACGCAGTATTTT
TRBV3-1/TRBV3-2	-	TRBJ2-1	-	CASRLGVNSYNEQFF	TGTGCCAGCAGGTTAGGAGTAAACTCCTACAATGAGCAGTTCTTC
TRBV11-3	-	TRBJ2-5	-	CASSPGAVREETQYF	TGTGCCAGCAGCCCGGGAGCGGTGAGGGAAGAGACCCAGTACTTC
TRBV5-1	-	TRBJ2-3	-	CASSLRGGNTDTQYF	TGCGCCAGCAGCTTAAGGGGGGGCAACACAGATACGCAGTATTTT
TRBV5-1	TRBD1	TRBJ1-5	few	CASSLIPGDRYNQPQHF	TGCGCCAGCAGCTTGATCCCGGGGGACAGATACAATCAGCCCCAGCATTTT
TRBV2	TRBD2	TRBJ2-3	-	CASDPGTSSSDTQYF	TGTGCCAGCGACCCCGGGACTAGCTCCTCAGATACGCAGTATTTT
TRBV5-5	TRBD2	TRBJ2-1	-	CASSQDLRGGYNEQFF	TGTGCCAGCAGCCAGGACTTGCGGGGGGGCTACAATGAGCAGTTCTTC
TRBV2	TRBD1	TRBJ1-2	-	CASSVTGGGGGYGYTF	TGTGCCAGCAGTGTGACAGGGGGCGGAGGAGGCTATGGCTACACCTTC
TRBV20-1	-	TRBJ1-5	-	CSAGREQPQHF	TGCAGTGCTGGCAGGGAACAGCCCCAGCATTTT
TRBV4-1	-	TRBJ2-1	once	CASEGGGNEQFF	TGCGCCAGCGAGGGAGGTGGGAATGAGCAGTTCTTC
TRBV9	TRBD1	TRBJ2-7	-	CASSSRDRDPPEQYF	TGTGCCAGCAGCTCCCGGGACAGGGACCCCCCCGAGCAGTACTTC
TRBV4-1	TRBD2	TRBJ2-1	-	CASSQVGLAGINEQFF	TGCGCCAGCAGCCAAGTGGGACTAGCGGGGATCAATGAGCAGTTCTTC
TRBV9	-	TRBJ1-1	-	CASSVFGQGNTEAFF	TGTGCCAGCAGCGTATTTGGGCAGGGTAACACTGAAGCTTTCTTT
TRBV12-3/TRBV12-4	-	TRBJ2-7	-	CASRLQRLGEQYF	TGTGCCAGCAGGCTCCAGCGGCTCGGCGAGCAGTACTTC
TRBV19	TRBD1	TRBJ1-5	-	CASSPGQTLGNQPQHF	TGTGCCAGTAGTCCGGGACAGACTTTGGGCAATCAGCCCCAGCATTTT
TRBV6-5	-	TRBJ2-2	-	CATVRRGTGELFF	TGTGCCACTGTACGTCGGGGGACCGGGGAGCTGTTTTTT
TRBV10-3	-	TRBJ2-3	once	CAIRREGGHTDTQYF	TGTGCCATCAGGAGGGAGGGGGGCCACACAGATACGCAGTATTTT
TRBV1	-	TRBJ2-7	-	CTSFVSYEQYF	TGCACCAGCTTCGTCTCCTACGAGCAGTACTTC
TRBV5-4	-	TRBJ1-3	-	CASSSGQGNTIYF	TGTGCCAGCAGCTCTGGACAGGGAAACACCATATATTTT
TRBV18	-	TRBJ1-2	-	CASSPTDTNYGYTF	TGTGCCAGCTCACCTACGGACACTAACTATGGCTACACCTTC
TRBV6-2/TRBV6-3	-	TRBJ2-7	-	CASSYGSGQIYEQYF	TGTGCCAGCAGTTACGGGTCGGGACAAATTTACGAGCAGTACTTC